This T cell receptor beta chain was obtained from a study of cytomegalovirus exposure and HLA in healthy donors. Study findings and constraints: TCR beta sequences reportedly predicted the HLA-A and HLA-B alleles of most subjects accurately. In a later analysis, a genetic analysis reported fewer productive-TCR N-insertions in an Asian-associated ancestry cluster than the cohort average.

The V end lost 6 bases, the J end lost 2 bases, and 13 bases lay between the germline ends. The CDR3 is 14 residues long. The germline gives CDR1 MNHEY, CDR2 SMNVEV (reference sequence). It was with 60 Vbeta and 13 Jbeta primers that the PCR ran. Produced via immunoSEQ multiplex PCR; TCRdb's table is partial and in-frame only. This repertoire shows about 98,000 clones, about 74% found once; its top ten account for less than 2%. About this clone: Antigen specificity is unknown.

The chain carries TRBV27 and TRBJ1-2; tentatively, D is TRBD1 (6 bases). This sequence was found in a male donor in good health and CMV-seronegative. Sequencing was performed on PBMCs. In DNA form, the CDR3 reads TGTGCCAGCAGGCCATCGGACAGAAACTATGGCTACACCTTC. It translates to CASRPSDRNYGYTF.